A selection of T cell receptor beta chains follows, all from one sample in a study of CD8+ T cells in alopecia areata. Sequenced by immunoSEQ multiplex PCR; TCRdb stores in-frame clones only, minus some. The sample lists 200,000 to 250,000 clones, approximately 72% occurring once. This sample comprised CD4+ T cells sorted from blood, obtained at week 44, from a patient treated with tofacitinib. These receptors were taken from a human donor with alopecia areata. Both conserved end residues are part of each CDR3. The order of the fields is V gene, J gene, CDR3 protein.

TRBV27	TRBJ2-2	CASFNGANTGELFF
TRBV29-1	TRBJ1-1	CSVVYFAGMGKTEAFF
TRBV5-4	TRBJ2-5	CASSADRKETQYF
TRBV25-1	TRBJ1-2	CASSGDSNYGYTF
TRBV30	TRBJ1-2	CAWSTAIGSGYTF
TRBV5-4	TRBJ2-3	CASSFTDTDTQYF
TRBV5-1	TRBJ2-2	CASSLAAGPNTGELFF
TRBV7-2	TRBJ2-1	CASSLSGGPYNEQFF
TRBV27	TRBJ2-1	CASSPGTAYNEQFF
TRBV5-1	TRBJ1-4	CASSPRTLADEKLFF
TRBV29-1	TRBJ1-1	CSVGGTSPTEAFF
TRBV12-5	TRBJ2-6	CASGLWASAGANVLTF
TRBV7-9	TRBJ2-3	CASSLGAESSTDTQYF
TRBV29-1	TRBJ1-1	CSAAGQVATEAFF
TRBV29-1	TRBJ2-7	CSGGGTSYEQYF
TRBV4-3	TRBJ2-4	CASSQGGAAGNIQYF
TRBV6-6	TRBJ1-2	CASSSAATGKYGYTF
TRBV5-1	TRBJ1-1	CASSLDSPLTEAFF
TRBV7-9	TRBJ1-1	CASSLYQGRNTEAFF
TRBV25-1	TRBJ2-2	CASRRGLTGELFF
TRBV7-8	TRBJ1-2	CASSPGPGYGYTF
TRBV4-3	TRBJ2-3	CASSQSATSTTDTQYF
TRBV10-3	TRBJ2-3	CAINGGAGDTQYF
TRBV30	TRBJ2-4	CAWGLAKNIQYF
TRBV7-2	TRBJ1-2	CASSLARGYGYTF
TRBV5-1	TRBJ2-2	CASSLERSSGVYTGELFF
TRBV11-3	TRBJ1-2	CASSLRQYGYTF
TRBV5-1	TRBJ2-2	CASSATGTGELFF
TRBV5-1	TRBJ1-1	CASSWDVNTEAFF
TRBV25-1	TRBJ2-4	CASSETALAKNIQYF
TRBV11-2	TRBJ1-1	CASSARWNTEAFF
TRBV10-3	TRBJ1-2	CAISESRGVLNYGYTF
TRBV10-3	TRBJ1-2	CAISDVSFSGYTF
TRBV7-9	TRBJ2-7	CASSLSGGNEQYF
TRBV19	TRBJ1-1	CASRPGQPINTEAFF
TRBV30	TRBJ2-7	CAWSVSMSGPNVYF
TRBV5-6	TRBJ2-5	CASSLWPRGETQYF
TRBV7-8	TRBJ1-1	CASSLAGELEAFF
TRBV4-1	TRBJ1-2	CASSQDRPYGYTF
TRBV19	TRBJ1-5	CASSTDGNNQPQHF
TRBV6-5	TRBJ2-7	CASSTRGGNYEQYF
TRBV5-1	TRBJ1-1	CASSLEGWNTEAFF
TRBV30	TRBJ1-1	CAWSVNRGNEAFF
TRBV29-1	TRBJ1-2	CSAGTGANGYTF